This record looks at one T cell receptor (beta chain) sequence and its context. These data come from a study of T cells in Graves' hyperthyroidism and ophthalmopathy. Patients were aged 18 to 65, had disease duration under 2 months, and had newly diagnosed hyperthyroidism. What was amplified from RNA transcripts were TCR beta CDR3 regions. An initial round of RT-PCR targeting the TCR CDR3 relied on the HTBI primer set. One entry per CDR3 protein results from TCRdb running MiXCR on the multiplex PCR reads. The sample lists about 580,000 distinct CDR3 sequences, under 60% seen once, with roughly 8.2% in the top ten. The CDR3 runs 14 residues. Germline CDR1 reads SGHRS; CDR2 reads YFSETQ.

The TCR was taken from a woman in her late teens or twenties with Graves' hyperthyroidism. The chain couples TRBV5-1 to TRBJ2-5, with D possibly being TRBD2 (5 bases). Near its end, the DNA agrees better with TRBJ2-4, so the J call may be wrong. Sequencing was done on a sample of peripheral blood or thyroid tissue (not recorded which). This CDR3 reads CASSLESKEGIQYF. The CDR3 coding sequence is TGCGCCAGCAGCTTGGAATCGAAAGAGGGCATTCAGTACTTC.